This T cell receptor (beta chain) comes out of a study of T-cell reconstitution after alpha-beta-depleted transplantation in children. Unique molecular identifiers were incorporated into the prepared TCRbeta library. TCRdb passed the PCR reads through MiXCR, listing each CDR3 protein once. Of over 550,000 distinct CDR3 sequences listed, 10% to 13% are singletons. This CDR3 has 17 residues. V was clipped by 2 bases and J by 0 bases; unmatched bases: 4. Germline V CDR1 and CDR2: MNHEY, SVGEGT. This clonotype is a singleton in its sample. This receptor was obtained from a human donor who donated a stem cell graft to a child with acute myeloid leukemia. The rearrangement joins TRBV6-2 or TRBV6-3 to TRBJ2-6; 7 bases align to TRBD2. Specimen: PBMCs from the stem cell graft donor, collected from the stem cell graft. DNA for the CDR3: TGTGCCAGCAGTTACGGCCCGGGAGGCTCTGGGGCCAACGTCCTGACTTTC. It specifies CASSYGPGGSGANVLTF.